A single sample gave rise to the 27 T cell receptor beta chains below, sequenced in a study of cytomegalovirus exposure and HLA in healthy donors. The protocol was immunoSEQ multiplex PCR, while the TCRdb copy is restricted to in-frame clones and leaves out a portion. The sample gives roughly 100,000 clones, about 85% of which show up once; approximately 22% is in the top ten. The sample was PBMCs. The receptors derive from a man younger than 35 in good health and CMV-seropositive.

V usage is TRBV27 and J usage is TRBJ2-1, with D possibly being TRBD2 (7 bases). Between the trimmed V and J ends, which lost 4 bases and 5 bases, there was a span of 12 bases. The CDR3 is made up of 14 amino acids. Per the germline V gene, CDR1 is MNHEY and CDR2 is SMNVEV (reference sequence). The CDR3 region is CASSSGGLNNEQFF. The CDR3 DNA sequence: TGTGCCAGCAGTTCCGGGGGGCTTAACAATGAGCAGTTCTTC.

The rearrangement links TRBV5-4 to TRBJ1-4; TRBD1 matches at 11 bases. The CDR3 has 16 residues. Germline CDR1 SGHNT, CDR2 YYREEE (reference sequence). J was trimmed by 8 bases and V by 4 bases; bases with no gene match: 10. The CDR3 region has the DNA TGTGCCAGCAGCCCCAAGGAGGGACAGGGGGGCGAAAAACTGTTTTTT. Its translation: CASSPKEGQGGEKLFF.

The rearrangement links TRBV5-1 to TRBJ1-1; D not certain. V was cut by 2 bases and J by 0 bases, with 20 bases left in between. CDR1 and CDR2 (germline): SGHRS, YFSETQ. The CDR3 sequence is 18 residues long. CDR3 sequence (DNA): TGCGCCAGCAGCTTCGATAGTTTATATCTGGAGGTGAACACTGAAGCTTTCTTT. As protein: CASSFDSLYLEVNTEAFF.

This clone has only one observation. The chain recombines TRBV6-5 with TRBJ2-1; a weak D match, TRBD2 (6 bases). This CDR3 has 15 residues. The V gene's germline CDR1 is MNHEY and CDR2 SVGAGI. V shed 0 bases and J shed 3 bases, with 9 bases lying between them. The CDR3 reads CASSYSRDLYNEQFF. CDR3 DNA sequence: TGTGCCAGCAGTTACTCGCGGGACCTCTACAATGAGCAGTTCTTC.

The chain recombines TRBV15 with TRBJ1-4; 8 nucleotides match TRBD1. The CDR3 is 16 residues long. CDR1 is LNHNV and CDR2 is YYDKDF in the germline V gene (reference sequence). V was pared by 0 bases and J by 7 bases, with 7 bases of the junction left unmatched. The chain's CDR3 is CATSRDQGAQSEKLFF. The CDR3 DNA reads as TGTGCCACCAGCAGAGATCAGGGGGCGCAGAGTGAAAAACTGTTTTTT.

CDR3 bases: TGTGCCAGCAGTCCCAGACCTGGGAGCTCCTACAATGAGCAGTTCTTC. Translated, it gives CASSPRPGSSYNEQFF. The gene calls are TRBV11-2 and TRBJ2-1; maybe TRBD2 (5 bases). Trimming removed 6 bases from V and 0 bases from J, with 15 bases in between. The CDR3 runs 16 residues. Germline loops: CDR1 SGHAT, CDR2 FQNNGV.

The V call is TRBV10-2, the J call TRBJ1-5; 8 nucleotides line up with TRBD1. Looked up from germline, CDR1 is WSHSY and CDR2 is SAAADI. The CDR3 loop spans 14 amino acids. The junction had 4 bases not matched to a gene; V was cut back by 6 bases and J by 3 bases. The CDR3 spells CASRPTGDNQPQHF. In DNA form, the CDR3 reads TGCGCCAGCAGACCGACAGGGGACAATCAGCCCCAGCATTTT.

The chain links TRBV4-1 to TRBJ2-5, with 7 bases matching TRBD1. The germline V gene encodes CDR1 MGHRA and CDR2 YSYEKL. The CDR3 is 13 residues long. Germline trimming cut 3 bases from V and 7 bases from J; bases unmatched to any gene: 5. The CDR3 spells CASSQDRSRTQYF. DNA for the CDR3: TGCGCCAGCAGCCAGGACAGGTCGCGGACCCAGTACTTC.

V gene TRBV29-1 combines with J gene TRBJ1-2, with D maybe TRBD1 (6 bases). The V gene's germline CDR1 is SQVTM and CDR2 ANQGSEA. Between the trimmed V and J ends, which lost 1 base and 2 bases, there was a span of 14 bases. The CDR3 runs to 15 residues. For the CDR3, the DNA is TGCAGCGTTGAAGGGGCCAGGGGAAGGAACTATGGCTACACCTTC. As protein: CSVEGARGRNYGYTF.

The chain uses TRBV6-6 and TRBJ2-5, with 7 bases fitting TRBD2. Germline V lookup: CDR1 MNHNY, CDR2 SVGAGI (reference sequence). Trimming took 2 bases from V and 5 from J; bases not matched to a gene: 5. The CDR3 is 14 residues long. The CDR3 loop is CASSYGGVVETQYF. CDR3 coding DNA: TGTGCCAGCAGTTACGGGGGGGTCGTGGAGACCCAGTACTTC.

The CDR3 here is CASSTLTGNYGYTF. The CDR3, as DNA: TGTGCCAGCAGTACCCTGACAGGGAACTATGGCTACACCTTC. The chain employs TRBV6-6 and TRBJ1-2, with 7 bases matching TRBD1. The CDR3 sequence is 14 residues long. Germline V gene data show CDR1 as MNHNY and CDR2 as SVGAGI (reference sequence). Trimming removed 5 bases from V and 2 bases from J; junction bases left unmatched: 5.

The chain couples TRBV7-2 to TRBJ2-2, with a weak D call TRBD2 (6 bases). Germline V gene sequence: CDR1 SGHTA, CDR2 FQGNSA. The ends were cut back, 0 bases at V and 1 base at J, with 6 bases in the middle. The CDR3 contains 15 residues. CDR3: CASSLASGNTGELFF. DNA for the CDR3: TGTGCCAGCAGCTTAGCTAGCGGGAACACCGGGGAGCTGTTTTTT.

This rearrangement joins TRBV28 to TRBJ2-3; a weak D match, TRBD2 (6 bases). V was trimmed by 2 bases and J by 0 bases, leaving 6 bases between them. The CDR3 extends over 14 amino acids. Germline lookup yields CDR1 MDHEN and CDR2 SYDVKM. This chain's CDR3 is CASSLGTSTDTQYF. CDR3 nucleotide sequence: TGTGCCAGCAGTTTAGGGACTAGCACAGATACGCAGTATTTT. The variable domain in full, with the rest retrieved from reference TRBV28 and TRBJ2-3, is DVKVTQSSRYLVKRTGEKVFLECVQDMDHENMFWYRQDPGLGLRLIYFSYDVKMKEKGDIPEGYSVSREKKERFSLILESASTNQTSMYLCASSLGTSTDTQYFGPGTRLTVL.

This chain joins TRBV6-6 and TRBJ2-4; 10 bases are shared with TRBD1. Trimming at V came to 1 base and at J to 3 bases, leaving 3 bases not matched to a gene. There are 16 residues in the CDR3. The V gene's germline CDR1 is MNHNY and CDR2 SVGAGI (reference sequence). CDR3 sequence: CASSYLRDRGKNIQYF. CDR3 DNA: TGTGCCAGCAGTTACTTACGGGACAGGGGCAAAAACATTCAGTACTTC.

This clone was detected only once. The chain employs TRBV11-2 and TRBJ2-5, with TRBD1 identical over 7 bases. This CDR3 has 15 residues. The ends lost 4 bases at V and 2 bases at J; junction bases unmatched: 7. Germline V CDR1 and CDR2: SGHAT, FQNNGV. The CDR3: CASSSNGTAQETQYF. CDR3 DNA sequence: TGTGCCAGCAGCTCTAATGGGACAGCTCAAGAGACCCAGTACTTC. Full variable domain (rest looked up from reference TRBV11-2 and TRBJ2-5): EAGVAQSPRYKIIEKRQSVAFWCNPISGHATLYWYQQILGQGPKLLIQFQNNGVVDDSQLPKDRFSAERLKGVDSTLKIQPAKLEDSAVYLCASSSNGTAQETQYFGPGTRLLVL.

This chain joins TRBV6-5 and TRBJ1-4; tentative D call: TRBD1 (6 bases). The CDR3 runs 14 residues. CDR1 and CDR2 from the germline V gene are MNHEY and SVGAGI. Trimming stripped 6 bases from V and 7 bases from J, with 15 bases between. In DNA form, the CDR3 reads TGTGCCAGCAGCCCTACAGGGCTCGGTGAAAAACTGTTTTTT. Residues: CASSPTGLGEKLFF.

The rearrangement joins TRBV4-1 to TRBJ1-1; no clear D gene. Trimming took off 3 bases at V and 2 bases at J, with 13 bases between the two ends. Germline assignment: CDR1 MGHRA and CDR2 YSYEKL. The CDR3 consists of 15 residues. The CDR3 DNA reads as TGCGCCAGCAGCCAGCTCGGGGTGGGCAACACTGAAGCTTTCTTT. Translation gives CASSQLGVGNTEAFF.

The J gene is TRBJ1-2, the V gene TRBV18; TRBD1 matches at 7 bases. Germline V gene lookup returns CDR1 KGHSH and CDR2 LQKENI. The CDR3 covers 15 residues. J was trimmed by 2 bases and V by 3 bases; bases with no gene match: 6. CDR3 in amino acids: CASSPLVTGNYGYTF. For the CDR3, the DNA is TGTGCCAGCTCACCCCTAGTGACAGGGAACTATGGCTACACCTTC. The whole variable domain, filled in from reference TRBV18 and TRBJ1-2, reads NAGVMQNPRHLVRRRGQEARLRCSPMKGHSHVYWYRQLPEEGLKFMVYLQKENIIDESGMPKERFSAEFPKEGPSILRIQQVVRGDSAAYFCASSPLVTGNYGYTFGSGTRLTVV.

The genes are TRBV11-3 and TRBJ2-2; D is perhaps TRBD2 (6 bases). V lost 2 bases and J lost 1, with 8 bases in between. Germline-derived CDR1 and CDR2 are SGHNT and YENEEA. The CDR3 runs 15 residues. In DNA, the CDR3 is TGTGCCAGCAGCTTATGGGGAGGGAACACCGGGGAGCTGTTTTTT. This gives the protein CASSLWGGNTGELFF.

V and J are TRBV2 and TRBJ2-3; 10 positions agree with TRBD2. V was clipped by 0 bases and J by 1 base; unmatched bases: 1. Germline V gene lookup returns CDR1 SNHLY and CDR2 FYNNEI. CDR3 length: 16 amino acids. CDR3 in DNA: TGTGCCAGCAGTGAAGCGCTAGCGGGAGGCACAGATACGCAGTATTTT. Translation gives CASSEALAGGTDTQYF.

V is TRBV5-4 and J is TRBJ2-7, with D tentatively TRBD1 or TRBD2 (5 bases each). CDR1 and CDR2 (germline): SGHNT, YYREEE (reference sequence). CDR3 length: 11 amino acids. V shed 6 bases and J shed 7 bases, with 11 bases lying between them. CDR3 sequence (DNA): TGTGCCAGCAAGGGGTCGGGAGAGCAGTACGTC. It is translated as CASKGSGEQYV.

The chain carries TRBV19 and TRBJ1-2, with a weak D call TRBD1 (5 bases). This CDR3 has 13 residues. Between the trimmed V and J ends, which lost 2 bases and 6 bases, there was a span of 10 bases. In germline, CDR1 is LNHDA, CDR2 SQIVND (reference sequence). The CDR3 nucleotides are TGTGCCAGTAGTATACGAGGGGAGGATGGCTACACCTTC. Amino acids: CASSIRGEDGYTF.

CDR3 amino acids: CASTLGGQGFYEQYV. CDR3 in DNA: TGCGCCAGCACCCTAGGGGGACAGGGGTTCTACGAGCAGTACGTC. The gene calls are TRBV10-2 and TRBJ2-7, with 10 bases lining up with TRBD1. This CDR3 comprises 15 residues. V dropped 7 bases and J dropped 3; count of bases not matched to a gene: 9. From germline, CDR1 is WSHSY and CDR2 SAAADI.

The gene calls are TRBV7-6 and TRBJ2-1; the D gene is possibly TRBD2 (6 bases). The germline V gene encodes CDR1 SGHVS and CDR2 FNYEAQ. The germline V and J ends were trimmed by 1 base and 0 bases, with 16 bases remaining between them. The CDR3 consists of 18 residues. This CDR3 reads CASSLGTLIAASYNEQFF. For the CDR3, the DNA is TGTGCCAGCAGCTTAGGGACCCTTATAGCGGCCTCCTACAATGAGCAGTTCTTC. The full variable domain, rest sourced from reference TRBV7-6 and TRBJ2-1, is GAGVSQSPRYKVTKRGQDVALRCDPISGHVSLYWYRQALGQGPEFLTYFNYEAQQDKSGLPNDRFSAERPEGSISTLTIQRTEQRDSAMYRCASSLGTLIAASYNEQFFGPGTRLTVL.

The V and J genes are TRBV30 and TRBJ2-1, with D perhaps matching TRBD2 (6 bases). The CDR3 is 13 amino acids. V was cut by 2 bases and J by 9 bases, with 14 bases left in between. CDR1 and CDR2 (germline): GTSNPN, SVGIG (reference sequence). CDR3 sequence (DNA): TGTGCCTGGAGTAAGGTCGTGGGGGGTGAGCAGTTCTTC. Translated, it gives CAWSKVVGGEQFF.

This chain connects TRBV18 to TRBJ1-1; TRBD1 matches at 8 bases. V lost 3 bases to trimming and J lost 4 bases; unmatched junction nucleotides: 7. The CDR3 totals 15 residues. Germline-derived CDR1 and CDR2 are KGHSH and LQKENI. CDR3 sequence (DNA): TGTGCCAGCTCACCGGGACAGGTGGAGGGCACTGAAGCTTTCTTT. This codes for CASSPGQVEGTEAFF.

The CDR3 nucleotides read TGTGCCAGCAGCTTAGCCACTTCGTCTAGCGGAGCTCCCTACGAGCAGTACTTC. Protein: CASSLATSSSGAPYEQYF. The chain is built from TRBV13 and TRBJ2-7; 7 nucleotides agree with TRBD2. CDR3 size: 18 residues. CDR1 and CDR2 from the germline V gene are PRHDT and FYEKMQ (reference sequence). Trimming cost V 1 base and J 2 bases; bases outside gene matches: 14.